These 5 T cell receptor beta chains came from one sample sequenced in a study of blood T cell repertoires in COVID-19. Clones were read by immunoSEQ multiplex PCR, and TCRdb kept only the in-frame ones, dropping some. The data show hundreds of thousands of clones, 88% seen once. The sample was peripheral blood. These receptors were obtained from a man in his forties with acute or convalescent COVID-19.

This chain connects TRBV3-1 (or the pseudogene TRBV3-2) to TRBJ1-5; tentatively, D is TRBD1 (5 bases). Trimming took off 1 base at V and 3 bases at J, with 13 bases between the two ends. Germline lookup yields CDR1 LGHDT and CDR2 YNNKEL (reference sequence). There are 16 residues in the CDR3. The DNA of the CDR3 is TGTGCCAGCAGCCAAGGTCTCAGGGCCGTCAATCAGCCCCAGCATTTT. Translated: CASSQGLRAVNQPQHF.

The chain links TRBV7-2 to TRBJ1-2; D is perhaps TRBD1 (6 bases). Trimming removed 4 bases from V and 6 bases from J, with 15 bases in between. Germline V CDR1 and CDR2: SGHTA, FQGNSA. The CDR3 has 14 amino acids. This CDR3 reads CASSSRRGAHGYTF. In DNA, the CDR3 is TGTGCCAGCAGCTCCAGACGGGGGGCACATGGCTACACCTTC.

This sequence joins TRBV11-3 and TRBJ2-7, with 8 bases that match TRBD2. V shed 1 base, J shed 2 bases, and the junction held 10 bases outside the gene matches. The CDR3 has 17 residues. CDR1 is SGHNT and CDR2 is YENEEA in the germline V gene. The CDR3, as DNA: TGTGCCAGCAGCTTAGTCGGACTAGCCTACATCGCCTACGAGCAGTACTTC. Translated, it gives CASSLVGLAYIAYEQYF.

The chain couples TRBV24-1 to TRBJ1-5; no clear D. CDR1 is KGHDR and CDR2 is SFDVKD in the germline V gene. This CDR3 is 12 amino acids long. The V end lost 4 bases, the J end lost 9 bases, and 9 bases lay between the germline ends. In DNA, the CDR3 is TGTGCCACCAGTGAGGTAGGAGGGCCCCAGCATTTT. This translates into CATSEVGGPQHF.

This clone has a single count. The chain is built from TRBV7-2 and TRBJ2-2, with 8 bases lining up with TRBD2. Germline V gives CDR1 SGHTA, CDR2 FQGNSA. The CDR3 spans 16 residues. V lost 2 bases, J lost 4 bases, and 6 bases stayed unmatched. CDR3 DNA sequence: TGTGCCAGCAGCTTAACGCCGGGAGGGGGCACCGGGGAGCTGTTTTTT. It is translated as CASSLTPGGGTGELFF.